These 31 T cell receptor beta chains originate from one sample sequenced in a study of cytomegalovirus exposure and HLA in healthy donors. Using immunoSEQ multiplex PCR, the repertoire was profiled, and TCRdb retains in-frame clones only, with some absent. Counted here are approximately 260,000 clones, about 86% occurring once; the ten biggest clones make up about 1%. Sequencing used PBMCs. All receptors derive from a woman between 18 and 30 years old in good health and CMV-seronegative.

The chain couples TRBV28 to TRBJ2-7; 8 bases agree with TRBD2. The V gene's germline CDR1 is MDHEN and CDR2 SYDVKM. The CDR3 runs to 14 residues. The J segment lost 3 bases and the V segment lost 3 bases, leaving 4 bases of the junction unmatched. CDR3 sequence reads: CASSLGTRSYEQYF. CDR3 DNA: TGTGCCAGCAGTTTGGGGACTAGAAGCTACGAGCAGTACTTC. The complete variable domain, with remaining parts taken from reference TRBV28 and TRBJ2-7, reads DVKVTQSSRYLVKRTGEKVFLECVQDMDHENMFWYRQDPGLGLRLIYFSYDVKMKEKGDIPEGYSVSREKKERFSLILESASTNQTSMYLCASSLGTRSYEQYFGPGTRLTVT.

The V and J genes are TRBV2 and TRBJ2-3; D ambiguous. The CDR3 runs to 15 residues. The V and J ends lost 3 bases and 0 bases respectively, with 10 bases between them. Germline assignment: CDR1 SNHLY and CDR2 FYNNEI. CDR3 sequence reads: CASSEDRGSTDTQYF. The CDR3 DNA is TGTGCCAGCAGTGAGGATCGAGGCAGCACAGATACGCAGTATTTT. The full variable domain, completed using reference TRBV2 and TRBJ2-3, is EPEVTQTPSHQVTQMGQEVILRCVPISNHLYFYWYRQILGQKVEFLVSFYNNEISEKSEIFDDQFSVERPDGSNFTLKIRSTKLEDSAMYFCASSEDRGSTDTQYFGPGTRLTVL.

This rearrangement joins TRBV5-6 to TRBJ1-1; D unresolved. This CDR3 is 11 amino acids long. The germline V and J ends were trimmed by 4 bases and 9 bases, with 10 bases remaining between them. CDR1 SGHDT and CDR2 YYEEEE come from the germline V gene. CDR3 bases: TGTGCCAGCAGCCACGGACTTAAAGCTTTCTTT. Protein: CASSHGLKAFF.

The chain recombines TRBV18 with TRBJ1-6; the D gene is possibly TRBD1 (5 bases). Trimming removed 0 bases at V and 7 bases at J, with 10 bases between. The germline V gene encodes CDR1 KGHSH and CDR2 LQKENI. The CDR3 has 15 amino acids. CDR3 coding DNA: TGTGCCAGCTCACCACCCGGCAGGGAAAATTCACCCCTCCACTTT. As protein: CASSPPGRENSPLHF. The whole variable domain, filled in from reference TRBV18 and TRBJ1-6, reads NAGVMQNPRHLVRRRGQEARLRCSPMKGHSHVYWYRQLPEEGLKFMVYLQKENIIDESGMPKERFSAEFPKEGPSILRIQQVVRGDSAAYFCASSPPGRENSPLHFGNGTRLTVT.

The chain links TRBV6-6 to TRBJ1-1; 8 bases agree with TRBD1. The germline V gene has CDR1 MNHNY and CDR2 SVGAGI (reference sequence). Trimming at V came to 5 bases and at J to 5 bases, leaving 10 bases not matched to a gene. The length of the CDR3 is 15 residues. The CDR3 nucleotides are TGTGCCAGCAGTAAACTTCAGGGGGCATCAACTGAAGCTTTCTTT. Protein product: CASSKLQGASTEAFF.

The chain employs TRBV27 and TRBJ1-5; tentative D call: TRBD1 (5 bases). V lost 0 bases to trimming and J lost 6 bases, with 12 bases between them. The CDR3 is 15 amino acids. Germline CDR1 and CDR2: MNHEY and SMNVEV (reference sequence). As DNA, the CDR3 is TGTGCCAGCAGTTTATCGGGAGGGGTACCTCAGCCCCAGCATTTT. This encodes CASSLSGGVPQPQHF.

The gene calls are TRBV25-1 and TRBJ1-2; tentatively, D is TRBD1 (5 bases). CDR1 MGHDK and CDR2 SYGVNS come from the germline V gene. CDR3 size: 16 residues. Trimming took 1 base from V and 3 from J, leaving 15 bases between them. The CDR3 DNA reads as TGTGCCAGCAGTGAATTACTCGCAGGACAACACTATGGCTACACCTTC. Translated, it gives CASSELLAGQHYGYTF.

This clone was seen a few times. V usage is TRBV6-1 and J usage is TRBJ1-5, with 11 bases fitting TRBD1. V trimming: 7 bases; J trimming: 8 bases; junction bases outside the gene matches: 10. Germline values: CDR1 MNHNS, CDR2 SASEGT. CDR3 length: 15 residues. The CDR3 loop is CASTTGQGGREPQHF. CDR3 coding DNA: TGTGCCAGCACTACGGGACAGGGGGGACGTGAGCCCCAGCATTTT.

The chain combines TRBV6-5 with TRBJ1-4; a possible D gene is TRBD1 (5 bases). Trimming took off 3 bases at V and 7 bases at J, with 18 bases between the two ends. Germline values: CDR1 MNHEY, CDR2 SVGAGI. The CDR3 sequence is 16 residues long. The CDR3 protein is CASSYTEPGPGEKLFF. The CDR3 region has the DNA TGTGCCAGCAGTTATACGGAACCAGGGCCAGGTGAAAAACTGTTTTTT.

This chain connects TRBV7-3 to TRBJ2-5, with 10 bases aligning to TRBD2. The length of the CDR3 is 15 residues. Trimming at V came to 4 bases and at J to 4 bases, leaving 6 bases not matched to a gene. CDR1 SGHTA and CDR2 FQGTGA come from the germline V gene. The chain's CDR3 is CASSSSSGGGETQYF. CDR3 bases: TGTGCCAGCAGCTCCTCTAGCGGGGGAGGAGAGACCCAGTACTTC.

The genes are TRBV6-5 and TRBJ2-7; 10 bases align to TRBD1. This CDR3 is 15 amino acids long. J gave up 7 bases and V 6 bases, and 12 bases lay outside the gene matches. The germline V gene has CDR1 MNHEY and CDR2 SVGAGI. CDR3 nucleotides: TGTGCCAGCAGCCGAAGTGGGACAGGGGCCGGAGAGCAGTACTTC. Translated: CASSRSGTGAGEQYF.

The gene calls are TRBV7-2 and TRBJ1-6; perhaps TRBD1 as D (6 bases). Germline V gene data show CDR1 as SGHTA and CDR2 as FQGNSA. V was clipped by 5 bases and J by 8 bases, with 16 bases between them. There are 15 residues in the CDR3. The CDR3 DNA reads TGTGCCAGCAGCCAGCTGACAGGCCGTGATTCACCCCTCCACTTT. Translating it yields CASSQLTGRDSPLHF.

V usage is TRBV27 and J usage is TRBJ2-2; 10 nucleotides match TRBD1. Germline-derived CDR1 and CDR2 are MNHEY and SMNVEV (reference sequence). The CDR3 length is 15 residues. V was pared by 8 bases and J by 5 bases, with 8 bases of the junction left unmatched. DNA of the CDR3: TGTGCCAGCCACCTAGGGACAGGGGAAACCGGGGAGCTGTTTTTT. It encodes CASHLGTGETGELFF.

This clone was counted a few times. Compared with germline, one end of the junction differs, possibly owing to a read error. This rearrangement joins TRBV11-2 to TRBJ1-2; 7 bases line up with TRBD1. The CDR3 sequence is 11 residues long. Germline V CDR1 and CDR2: SGHAT, FQNNGV. CDR3 amino acids: CASSPGQRTSF. For the CDR3, the DNA is TGTGCCAGCAGCCCGGGACAGAGAACGTCCTTC.

This chain connects TRBV19 to TRBJ2-5, with 8 positions matching TRBD2. The V gene end was trimmed by 6 bases and the J gene end by 4 bases; junction bases not matched to a gene: 10. The CDR3 sequence is 15 residues long. Germline V gene sequence: CDR1 LNHDA, CDR2 SQIVND (reference sequence). CDR3: CASRMGRGVGETQYF. The CDR3 region has the DNA TGTGCCAGTAGAATGGGGCGGGGGGTAGGAGAGACCCAGTACTTC. Filled out from reference TRBV19 and TRBJ2-5, the complete variable domain reads DGGITQSPKYLFRKEGQNVTLSCEQNLNHDAMYWYRQDPGQGLRLIYYSQIVNDFQKGDIAEGYSVSREKKESFPLTVTSAQKNPTAFYLCASRMGRGVGETQYFGPGTRLLVL.

A few counts support this clone. The chain has TRBV5-1 and TRBJ2-7; 9 nucleotides match TRBD1. J lost 6 bases, V lost 2 bases, and 9 bases had no gene match. The CDR3 contains 15 residues. CDR1 and CDR2 from the germline V gene are SGHRS and YFSETQ. CDR3 DNA: TGCGCCAGCAGCTTCCGGACAGGGGAGTCGAGCGAGCAGTACTTC. Protein: CASSFRTGESSEQYF.

This chain uses TRBV28 with TRBJ2-7; maybe TRBD1 (6 bases). The CDR3 has 12 amino acids. The V gene's germline CDR1 is MDHEN and CDR2 SYDVKM. Trimming took 6 bases from V and 5 from J, leaving 11 bases between them. CDR3 protein: CASSPRQDEQYF. CDR3 DNA: TGTGCCAGCAGCCCCCGACAGGACGAGCAGTACTTC.

The rearrangement links TRBV10-3 to TRBJ2-5, with D tentatively TRBD2 (6 bases). Germline assignment: CDR1 ENHRY and CDR2 SYGVKD. The CDR3 runs to 13 residues. The V gene lost 2 bases and the J gene lost 5 bases, with 9 bases spanning the gap. Here the CDR3 reads CAISERERETQYF. Written as DNA, the CDR3 is TGTGCCATCAGTGAGCGGGAGAGGGAGACCCAGTACTTC.

The chain is built from TRBV6-5 and TRBJ1-2; the match to TRBD1 covers 10 bases. CDR3 size: 15 residues. V trimming: 8 bases; J trimming: 4 bases; junction bases outside the gene matches: 10. Germline V gene sequence: CDR1 MNHEY, CDR2 SVGAGI. CDR3 in DNA: TGTGCCAGCGGGACAGGGACAGGGGATGTCTATGGCTACACCTTC. This translates into CASGTGTGDVYGYTF.

The chain is built from TRBV6-1 and TRBJ2-7; 14 bases are a match to TRBD2. The CDR3 covers 16 residues. After removal of 3 bases from V and 4 bases from J, the junction contained 5 bases not matched to a gene. Germline CDR1 is MNHNS and CDR2 is SASEGT. Written as DNA, the CDR3 is TGTGCCAGCAGTGACTGGACTAGCGGGAGGTCGTACGAGCAGTACTTC. It translates to CASSDWTSGRSYEQYF.

The rearrangement joins TRBV6-6 to TRBJ1-5; D is perhaps TRBD1 (6 bases). The CDR3 consists of 14 residues. V lost 10 bases, J lost 3 bases, and 16 bases lay in between. CDR1 is MNHNY and CDR2 is SVGAGI in the germline V gene (reference sequence). The CDR3 nucleotides read TGTGCCACCATGCAGGGGTTATACAATCAGCCCCAGCATTTT. Amino acids: CATMQGLYNQPQHF.

The V call is TRBV5-1, the J call TRBJ1-6; no reliable D call. Trimming left V 0 bases short and J 6 bases short, with 7 bases between. Germline CDR1 reads SGHRS; CDR2 reads YFSETQ. There are 14 residues in the CDR3. CDR3 sequence reads: CASSLGASNSPLHF. The CDR3 DNA is TGCGCCAGCAGCTTGGGGGCCAGTAATTCACCCCTCCACTTT.

The rearrangement joins TRBV11-2 to TRBJ2-2; maybe TRBD1 (6 bases). Germline V CDR1 and CDR2: SGHAT, FQNNGV. Trimming left V 1 base short and J 7 bases short, with 22 bases between. The CDR3 has 18 amino acids. The CDR3 reads CASSLAHNSGVGGGELFF. In DNA form, the CDR3 reads TGTGCCAGCAGCTTAGCCCACAATTCAGGGGTTGGGGGCGGGGAGCTGTTTTTT.

The CDR3 nucleotides are TGCAGCGTGCTCGGGTTTCCAGATGAAAAACTGTTTTTT. It yields the protein CSVLGFPDEKLFF. V usage is TRBV29-1 and J usage is TRBJ1-4, with D hard to call. Trimming took off 6 bases at V and 6 bases at J, with 14 bases between the two ends. The CDR3 length is 13 residues. Germline-derived CDR1 and CDR2 are SQVTM and ANQGSEA.

The J gene is TRBJ1-2, the V gene TRBV5-4; D is unresolved. CDR1 SGHNT and CDR2 YYREEE come from the germline V gene (reference sequence). V gave up 0 bases and J gave up 7 bases, with 13 bases separating them. The CDR3 length is 14 residues. This CDR3 reads CASSLVAASSGYTF. CDR3 nucleotide sequence: TGTGCCAGCAGCTTGGTGGCGGCCTCTAGTGGCTACACCTTC. The complete variable domain, with remaining parts taken from reference TRBV5-4 and TRBJ1-2, reads ETGVTQSPTHLIKTRGQQVTLRCSSQSGHNTVSWYQQALGQGPQFIFQYYREEENGRGNFPPRFSGLQFPNYSSELNVNALELDDSALYLCASSLVAASSGYTFGSGTRLTVV.

The V call is TRBV5-1, the J call TRBJ1-2; TRBD1 matches 9 bases. With V trimmed by 4 bases and J by 8 bases, 6 bases remained unmatched. Germline V gene data show CDR1 as SGHRS and CDR2 as YFSETQ. The CDR3 contains 13 residues. The CDR3 loop is CASSVQGAHGYTF. In DNA, the CDR3 is TGCGCCAGCAGCGTACAGGGGGCTCACGGCTACACCTTC. Full variable domain (missing parts from reference TRBV5-1 and TRBJ1-2): KAGVTQTPRYLIKTRGQQVTLSCSPISGHRSVSWYQQTPGQGLQFLFEYFSETQRNKGNFPGRFSGRQFSNSRSEMNVSTLELGDSALYLCASSVQGAHGYTFGSGTRLTVV.

V is TRBV18 and J is TRBJ1-2; D remains ambiguous. The germline V gene has CDR1 KGHSH and CDR2 LQKENI. The germline V and J ends were trimmed by 2 bases and 8 bases, with 18 bases remaining between them. The CDR3 length is 15 residues. CDR3 DNA sequence: TGTGCCAGCTCACCAGAGCCCGGGTCAACGAAGGGCTACACCTTC. Amino acids: CASSPEPGSTKGYTF.

This clone was detected only once. This chain links TRBV6-1 with TRBJ1-2; 9 bases match TRBD1. CDR1 and CDR2 (germline): MNHNS, SASEGT. The CDR3 is 15 residues long. V lost 8 bases and J lost 5; bases outside the gene matches: 12. CDR3 nucleotide sequence: TGTGCCAGCCCGGCGGACAGGGGTTGGGGTTATGGCTACACCTTC. Translated: CASPADRGWGYGYTF.

The chain has TRBV5-4 and TRBJ2-5; a weak D match, TRBD2 (5 bases). CDR3 length: 15 residues. The germline CDR1 and CDR2 sequences are SGHNT and YYREEE (reference sequence). V gave up 1 base and J gave up 4 bases, with 14 bases separating them. The CDR3 is CASSLPGKGGETQYF. The CDR3 region has the DNA TGTGCCAGCAGCTTGCCGGGAAAAGGAGGAGAGACCCAGTACTTC. The full variable domain, in which reference TRBV5-4 and TRBJ2-5 provide the parts outside the CDR3, is ETGVTQSPTHLIKTRGQQVTLRCSSQSGHNTVSWYQQALGQGPQFIFQYYREEENGRGNFPPRFSGLQFPNYSSELNVNALELDDSALYLCASSLPGKGGETQYFGPGTRLLVL.

This clone was found once. The chain recombines TRBV9 with TRBJ2-1; 14 nucleotides match TRBD2. The CDR3 is made up of 17 amino acids. V was clipped by 4 bases and J by 1 base; unmatched bases: 4. Germline CDR1 and CDR2: SGDLS and YYNGEE. In DNA form, the CDR3 reads TGTGCCAGCAGCTACGGGACTAGCGGGAGATCCTACAATGAGCAGTTCTTC. This encodes CASSYGTSGRSYNEQFF.

The chain uses TRBV19 and TRBJ1-1; 8 bases match TRBD1. V shed 7 bases, J shed 7 bases, and the junction held 8 bases outside the gene matches. The CDR3 is 13 residues long. Germline values: CDR1 LNHDA, CDR2 SQIVND (reference sequence). CDR3 amino acids: CASIGQGVNEAFF. For the CDR3, the DNA is TGTGCCAGTATTGGACAGGGAGTGAATGAAGCTTTCTTT.